In this sample, the clone carrying this T cell receptor beta chain turned up a few times. Its antigen remains unidentified. The V gene lost 4 bases and the J gene lost 4 bases, with 14 bases spanning the gap. CDR3 length: 16 amino acids. This sample is part of a study of identical twins. cDNA molecules carried unique molecular identifiers, and template switching added a universal primer site. Using its own MiXCR run on the 5' RACE reads, TCRdb lists one record per CDR3 protein. The sample lists some 500,000 distinct CDR3 sequences, around 15% occurring once. Study results and caveats: Within cord blood, abundant beta clonotypes carried fewer insertions, but memory repertoires showed no such trend.

This sample also appeared in a second study, on yellow fever vaccine responses in identical twins.

The J gene is TRBJ2-6, the V gene TRBV12-3 or TRBV12-4; D is tentatively TRBD1 or TRBD2 (5 bases each). This clonotype originated in a woman under 30 in good health. Sequenced input: CD4+ T cells sorted from blood. This chain's CDR3 is CASSSWAGTGANVLTF. Here the CDR3 DNA reads TGTGCCAGCAGTTCGTGGGCAGGGACCGGGGCCAACGTCCTGACTTTC.